This TCR beta chain was sequenced during a study of T cell responses to AZD1222 COVID-19 vaccine. TCRdb's copy holds only in-frame clones and misses some; the assay was immunoSEQ multiplex PCR. The data hold some 160,000 clones, with about 92% observed a single time. Study findings and constraints: In a largely white British group with more females than males, clonal diversity was possibly underestimated.

Losses at the gene ends were 4 bases for V and 2 bases for J; bases not matched to a gene: 7. CDR1 and CDR2 from the germline V gene are MNHEY and SVGEGT. This CDR3 is 15 amino acids long. Concerning this clone itself: The antigen is unknown.

This chain joins TRBV6-2 or TRBV6-3 and TRBJ2-7, with 8 bases aligning to TRBD1. This receptor was obtained from an adult in good health. Sequencing used peripheral blood, obtained on day 0 of AZD1222 vaccination. CDR3 region: CASSLTGTGPYEQYF. The CDR3, as DNA: TGTGCCAGCAGTTTAACCGGGACAGGTCCCTACGAGCAGTACTTC.